The following is a T cell receptor beta chain sequence with its context. Its antigen is undetermined. At sampling all donors were nominally healthy, likely with unrecorded immune exposures. This entry is derived from a study of cytomegalovirus exposure and HLA in healthy donors. Study-wide points: Donors belonging to an Asian-associated ancestry cluster reportedly showed fewer N-insertions in productive TCRs than the roughly 670-donor mean, according to what a later analysis found. In an earlier analysis, about 87% or about 30%: the productive usage of most TCR beta V segments. The study listed 164 cytomegalovirus-associated TCR beta chains.

Researchers ran the PCR with 60 Vbeta and 13 Jbeta primers. Assay used: immunoSEQ multiplex PCR; TCRdb lists only in-frame clones, some missing. This sample has 97,000 or so clones, with about 81% found just once. Germline V gene sequence: CDR1 MNHEY, CDR2 SMNVEV (reference sequence). Germline trimming cut 0 bases from V and 4 bases from J; bases unmatched to any gene: 8. The CDR3 has 16 residues. This TCR was recovered from a man aged 35-49 years in good health and CMV-seronegative. The sample comprised PBMCs. This chain uses TRBV27 with TRBJ2-7; 8 nucleotides match TRBD2. CDR3 coding DNA: TGTGCCAGCAGTTTATCGGGAGGGACTAGTGTTTACGAGCAGTACTTC. Translated: CASSLSGGTSVYEQYF.